This T cell receptor beta chain was sequenced during a study of molecular identifiers for immune sequencing clone quantification. This clonotype was counted ten times or more. Germline V gene sequence: CDR1 LNHNV, CDR2 YYDKDF (reference sequence). V shed 0 bases, J shed 3 bases, and the junction held 14 bases outside the gene matches. The CDR3 is 19 residues long. Using its own MiXCR run on the PCR reads, TCRdb lists one record per CDR3 protein. Here the sample spans 80,000 to 100,000 distinct CDR3 sequences, more than 20% being singletons. In the sort, naive CD8 T cells were defined as CD8+CD4-CCR7+CD45RA+.

The sequenced sample consisted of naive CD8+ T cells from blood, with Jurkat cell RNA spiked in. Noted subset: FACS-sorted CD8+CD4-CCR7+CD45RA+ naive T cells. The chain carries TRBV15 and TRBJ2-3; 8 nucleotides align to TRBD1. The clonotype comes from a human donor in good health. Some libraries in this study had Jurkat cell RNA spiked in. CDR3 amino acids: CATSRDYSGGITQTDTQYF. In DNA form, the CDR3 reads TGTGCCACCAGCAGAGATTATTCAGGGGGCATTACACAAACAGATACGCAGTATTTT.